This entry describes one T cell receptor (beta chain). Antigen specificity is unknown. CDR3 size: 17 residues. Germline trimming cut 3 bases from V and 2 bases from J; bases unmatched to any gene: 9. Germline CDR1 and CDR2: MNHNS and SASEGT. This entry comes from a study of cytomegalovirus exposure and HLA in healthy donors. Study-wide results and limits: Across donors, sequencing depth was assumed by presence/absence analyses to be roughly uniform.

Both 60 Vbeta primers and 13 Jbeta primers went into the PCR. Assay: immunoSEQ multiplex PCR; the TCRdb copy retains only in-frame clones and omits some. The sample shows about 130,000 clones, 80% of them seen only once. The specimen sequenced was PBMCs. This clonotype was obtained from a man between 25 and 39 years old in good health and CMV-seronegative. V usage is TRBV6-1 and J usage is TRBJ1-2, with 10 nucleotides matching TRBD1. CDR3 residues: CASSERGTGALNYGYTF. The CDR3 region has the DNA TGTGCCAGCAGTGAGCGGGGGACAGGGGCCCTAAACTATGGCTACACCTTC.